This record looks at one T cell receptor (beta chain) sequence and its context. Its antigen is currently unknown. The record originates from a study of cytomegalovirus exposure and HLA in healthy donors. General study findings and limits: Confirmation was obtained in vitro that three CMV-associated chains are specific for CMV antigens.

The V and J ends lost 0 bases and 2 bases, in that order; junction bases with no gene match: 3. Per germline, CDR1 LGHNA and CDR2 YNFKEQ. This CDR3 has 16 amino acids. 13 Jbeta primers and 60 Vbeta primers were used for the PCR. Some clones are missing from TCRdb's copy, which holds only in-frame ones; the method was immunoSEQ multiplex PCR. Among 100,000 to 140,000 clones, 81% were seen once, and the ten largest hold around 2.4%. The source material was PBMCs. The sequence came from a man aged 25 to 45 in good health and CMV-seronegative. This chain links TRBV4-2 with TRBJ1-4; 7 bases line up with TRBD1. CDR3 loop: CASSQEGGATNEKLFF. CDR3 nucleotides: TGTGCCAGCAGCCAAGAAGGGGGCGCTACTAATGAAAAACTGTTTTTT.